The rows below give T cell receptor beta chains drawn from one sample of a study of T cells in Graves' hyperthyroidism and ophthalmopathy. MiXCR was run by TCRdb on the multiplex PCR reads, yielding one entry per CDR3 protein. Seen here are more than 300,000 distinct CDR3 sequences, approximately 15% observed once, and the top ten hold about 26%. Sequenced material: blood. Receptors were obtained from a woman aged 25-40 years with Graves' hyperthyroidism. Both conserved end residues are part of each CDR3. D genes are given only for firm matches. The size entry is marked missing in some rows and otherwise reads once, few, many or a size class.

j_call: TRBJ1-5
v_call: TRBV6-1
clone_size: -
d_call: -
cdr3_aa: CASSSGGAGWNQPQHF
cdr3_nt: TGTGCCAGCAGTTCCGGCGGGGCAGGGTGGAATCAGCCCCAGCATTTT

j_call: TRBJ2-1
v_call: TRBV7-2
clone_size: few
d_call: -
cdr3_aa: CASSSQLVGEQFF
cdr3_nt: TGTGCCAGCAGCTCCCAGTTAGTCGGGGAGCAGTTCTTC

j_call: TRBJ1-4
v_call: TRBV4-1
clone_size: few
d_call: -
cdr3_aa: CASSPFQAATNEKLFF
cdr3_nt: TGCGCCAGCAGCCCCTTCCAGGCCGCAACTAATGAAAAACTGTTTTTT

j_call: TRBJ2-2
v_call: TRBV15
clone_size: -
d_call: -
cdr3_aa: CATSRDRGKGTGELFF
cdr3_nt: TGTGCCACCAGCAGAGATCGGGGAAAGGGCACCGGGGAGCTGTTTTTT

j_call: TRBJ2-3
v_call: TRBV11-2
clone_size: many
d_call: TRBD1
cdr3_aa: CATDRDRGLTQYF
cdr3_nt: TGTGCCACCGACCGGGACAGGGGGCTCACGCAGTATTTT

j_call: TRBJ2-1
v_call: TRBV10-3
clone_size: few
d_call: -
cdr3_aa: CAAGPNNEQFF
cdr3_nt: TGTGCCGCAGGACCCAACAATGAGCAGTTCTTC

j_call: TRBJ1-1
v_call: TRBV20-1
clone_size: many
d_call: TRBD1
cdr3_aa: CSARGTGFEAFF
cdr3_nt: TGCAGTGCTAGAGGGACAGGGTTTGAAGCTTTCTTT

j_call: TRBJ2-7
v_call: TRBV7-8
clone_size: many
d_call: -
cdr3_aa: CASSVYRVAHYEQYF
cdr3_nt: TGTGCCAGCAGCGTCTACCGGGTGGCCCACTACGAGCAGTACTTC

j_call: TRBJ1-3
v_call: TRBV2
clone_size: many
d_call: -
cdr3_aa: CASSVLPEGSGNTIYF
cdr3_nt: TGTGCCAGCAGTGTGTTGCCGGAGGGCTCTGGAAACACCATATATTTT

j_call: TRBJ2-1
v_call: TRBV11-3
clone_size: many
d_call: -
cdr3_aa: CASSIAVGSYNEQFF
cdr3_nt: TGTGCCAGCAGCATAGCGGTAGGGTCCTACAATGAGCAGTTCTTC

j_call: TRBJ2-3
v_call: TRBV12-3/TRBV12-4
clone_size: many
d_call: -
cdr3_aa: CASSSRDTQYF
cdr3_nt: TGTGCCAGCAGTTCGAGGGATACGCAGTATTTT

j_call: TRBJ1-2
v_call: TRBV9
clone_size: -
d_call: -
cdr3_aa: CASSAGGMVGRYGYTF
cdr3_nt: TGTGCCAGCAGCGCCGGAGGTATGGTCGGCCGCTATGGCTACACCTTC

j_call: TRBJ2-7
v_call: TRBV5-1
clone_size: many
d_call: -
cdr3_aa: CASSLQGTPGYEQYF
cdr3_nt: TGCGCCAGCAGTCTACAAGGAACCCCAGGTTACGAGCAGTACTTC

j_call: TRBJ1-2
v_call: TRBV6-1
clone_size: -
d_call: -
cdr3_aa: CASGLAGTANYGYTF
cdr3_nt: TGTGCCAGCGGACTTGCAGGGACCGCTAACTATGGCTACACCTTC

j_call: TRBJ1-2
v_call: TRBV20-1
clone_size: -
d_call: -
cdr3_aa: CSASQEGGYTF
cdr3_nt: TGCAGTGCTAGCCAGGAAGGAGGCTACACCTTC

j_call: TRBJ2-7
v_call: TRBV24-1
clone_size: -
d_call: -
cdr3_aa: CATSDLKSLAALSYEQYF
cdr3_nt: TGTGCCACCAGTGATTTAAAATCCTTGGCAGCTCTTTCCTACGAGCAGTACTTC

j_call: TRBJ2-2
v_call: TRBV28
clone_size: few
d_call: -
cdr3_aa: CASIRAYTGELFF
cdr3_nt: TGTGCCAGCATCAGGGCCTACACCGGGGAGCTGTTTTTT

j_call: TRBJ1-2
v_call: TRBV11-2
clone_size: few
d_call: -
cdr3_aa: CASSLGSGDGYTF
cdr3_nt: TGTGCCAGCAGCTTAGGATCCGGGGATGGCTACACCTTC

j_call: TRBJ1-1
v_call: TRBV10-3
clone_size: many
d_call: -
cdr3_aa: CAISPREHMNTEAFF
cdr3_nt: TGTGCCATCAGTCCCAGGGAGCACATGAACACTGAAGCTTTCTTT

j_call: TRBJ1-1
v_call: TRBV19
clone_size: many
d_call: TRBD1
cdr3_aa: CASSTTGGGSTEAFF
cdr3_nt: TGTGCCAGTAGTACGACAGGGGGCGGGAGCACTGAAGCTTTCTTT

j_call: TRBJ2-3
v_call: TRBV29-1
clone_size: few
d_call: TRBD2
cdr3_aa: CSTNPSAGGLTDTQYF
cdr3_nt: TGCAGCACCAATCCCAGTGCGGGGGGCCTCACAGATACGCAGTATTTT

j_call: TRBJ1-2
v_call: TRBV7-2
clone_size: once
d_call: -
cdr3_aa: CASSLGYRTAPLMDGYTF
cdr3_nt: TGTGCCAGCAGCTTAGGCTATCGGACGGCGCCGCTTATGGATGGCTACACCTTC

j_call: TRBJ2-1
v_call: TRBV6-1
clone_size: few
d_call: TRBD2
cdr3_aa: CASSVGSGGYNEQFF
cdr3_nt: TGTGCCAGCAGTGTCGGTAGCGGGGGTTACAATGAGCAGTTCTTC

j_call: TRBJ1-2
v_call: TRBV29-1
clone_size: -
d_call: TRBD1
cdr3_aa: CSARFSRDRVSGGYTF
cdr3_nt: TGCAGCGCCCGATTTAGTAGGGACAGGGTTTCTGGTGGCTACACCTTC

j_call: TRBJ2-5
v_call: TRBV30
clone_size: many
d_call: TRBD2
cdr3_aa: CAWSGTSGNQETQYF
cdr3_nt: TGTGCCTGGAGTGGGACTAGCGGCAACCAAGAGACCCAGTACTTC

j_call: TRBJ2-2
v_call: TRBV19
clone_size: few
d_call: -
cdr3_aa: CASGINTGELFF
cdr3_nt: TGTGCCAGCGGGATTAACACCGGGGAGCTGTTTTTT

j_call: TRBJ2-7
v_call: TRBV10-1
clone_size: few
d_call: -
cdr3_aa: CASSESLDRVYEQYF
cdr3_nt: TGCGCCAGCAGTGAGTCGTTGGACAGAGTCTACGAGCAGTACTTC

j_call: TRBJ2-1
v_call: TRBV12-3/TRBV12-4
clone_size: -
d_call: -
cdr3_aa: CASSPTRASQFF
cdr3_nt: TGTGCCAGCAGCCCAACCCGAGCCAGTCAGTTCTTC

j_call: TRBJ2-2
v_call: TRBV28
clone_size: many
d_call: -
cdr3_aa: CASSNVPLEELFF
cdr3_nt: TGTGCCAGTAGCAACGTCCCCTTAGAGGAGCTGTTTTTT

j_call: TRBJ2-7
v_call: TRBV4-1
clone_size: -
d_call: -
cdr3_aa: CASSQGTRTDEQYF
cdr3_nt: TGCGCCAGCAGCCAAGGGACTAGGACAGACGAGCAGTACTTC

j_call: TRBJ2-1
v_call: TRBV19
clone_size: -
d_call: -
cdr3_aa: CASSSPLGTEQFF
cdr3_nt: TGTGCCAGTAGTTCTCCCCTCGGGACTGAGCAGTTCTTC

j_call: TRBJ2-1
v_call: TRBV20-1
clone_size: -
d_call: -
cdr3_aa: CSAENDGTSYNEQFF
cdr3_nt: TGCAGTGCTGAAAACGACGGAACCTCCTACAATGAGCAGTTCTTC

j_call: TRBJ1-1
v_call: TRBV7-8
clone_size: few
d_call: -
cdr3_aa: CASRHAGSTEAFF
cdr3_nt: TGTGCCAGCAGGCACGCGGGCTCCACTGAAGCTTTCTTT

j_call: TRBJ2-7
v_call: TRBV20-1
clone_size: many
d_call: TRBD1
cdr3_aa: CSAFPTQGVVEQYF
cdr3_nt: TGCAGTGCCTTTCCCACACAGGGGGTAGTTGAGCAGTACTTC

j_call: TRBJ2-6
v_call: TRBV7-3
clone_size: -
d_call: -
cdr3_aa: CASSSVAAPFSGANVLTF
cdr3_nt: TGTGCCAGCAGCTCCGTAGCGGCACCCTTCTCTGGGGCCAACGTCCTGACTTTC

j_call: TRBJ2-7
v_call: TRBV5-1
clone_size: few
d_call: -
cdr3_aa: CASSSSLPVNEQYF
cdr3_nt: TGCGCCAGCAGCTCATCCCTACCCGTCAACGAGCAGTACTTC

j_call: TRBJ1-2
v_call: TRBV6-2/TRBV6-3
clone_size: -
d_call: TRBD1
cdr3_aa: CASRRNGPGQDSNYGYTF
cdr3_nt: TGTGCCAGCAGACGTAACGGACCGGGACAGGATTCTAACTATGGCTACACCTTC